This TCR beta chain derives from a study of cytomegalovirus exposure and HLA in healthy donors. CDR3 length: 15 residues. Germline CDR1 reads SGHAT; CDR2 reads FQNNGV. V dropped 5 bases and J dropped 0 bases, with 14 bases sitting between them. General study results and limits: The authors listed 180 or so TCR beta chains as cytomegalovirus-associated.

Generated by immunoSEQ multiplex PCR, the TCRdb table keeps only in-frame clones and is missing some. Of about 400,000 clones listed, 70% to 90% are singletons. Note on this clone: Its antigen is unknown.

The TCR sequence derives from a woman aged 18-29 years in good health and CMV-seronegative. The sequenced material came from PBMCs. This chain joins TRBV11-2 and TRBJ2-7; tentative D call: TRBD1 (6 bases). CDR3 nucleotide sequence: TGTGCCAGCAGCCGAGGACAGACAAGCTCCTACGAGCAGTACTTC. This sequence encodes CASSRGQTSSYEQYF.